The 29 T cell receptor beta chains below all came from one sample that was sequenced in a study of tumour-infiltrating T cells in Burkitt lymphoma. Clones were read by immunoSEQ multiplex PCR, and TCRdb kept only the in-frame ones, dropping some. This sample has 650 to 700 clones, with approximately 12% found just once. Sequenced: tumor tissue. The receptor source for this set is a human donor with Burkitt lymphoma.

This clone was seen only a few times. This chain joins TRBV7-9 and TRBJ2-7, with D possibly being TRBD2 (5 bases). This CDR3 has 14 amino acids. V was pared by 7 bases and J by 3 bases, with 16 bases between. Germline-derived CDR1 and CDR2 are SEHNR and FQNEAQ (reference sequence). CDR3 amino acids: CASTPSGQDYEQYF. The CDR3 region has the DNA TGTGCCAGCACACCCAGCGGTCAGGACTACGAGCAGTACTTC.

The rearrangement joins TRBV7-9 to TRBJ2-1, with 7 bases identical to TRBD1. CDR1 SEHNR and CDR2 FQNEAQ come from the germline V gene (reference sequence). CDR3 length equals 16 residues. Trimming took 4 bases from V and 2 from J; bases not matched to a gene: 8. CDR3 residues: CASSYRDSDTYNEQFF. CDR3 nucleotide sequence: TGTGCCAGCAGCTACCGGGACAGTGACACCTACAATGAGCAGTTCTTC.

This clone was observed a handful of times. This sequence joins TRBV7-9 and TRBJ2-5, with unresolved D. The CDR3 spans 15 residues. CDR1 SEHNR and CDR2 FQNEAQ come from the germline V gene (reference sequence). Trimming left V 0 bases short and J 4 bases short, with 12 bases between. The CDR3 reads CASSLANSRSETQYF. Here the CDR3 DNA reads TGTGCCAGCAGCTTAGCGAATAGCAGGTCAGAGACCCAGTACTTC.

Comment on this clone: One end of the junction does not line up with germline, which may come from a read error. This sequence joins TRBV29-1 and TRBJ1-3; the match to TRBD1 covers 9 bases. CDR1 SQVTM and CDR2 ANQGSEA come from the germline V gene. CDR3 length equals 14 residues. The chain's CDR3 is CSALDRGQGNTRYF. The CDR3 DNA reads TGCAGCGCCCTGGACAGGGGCCAGGGAAACACCAGATATTTT.

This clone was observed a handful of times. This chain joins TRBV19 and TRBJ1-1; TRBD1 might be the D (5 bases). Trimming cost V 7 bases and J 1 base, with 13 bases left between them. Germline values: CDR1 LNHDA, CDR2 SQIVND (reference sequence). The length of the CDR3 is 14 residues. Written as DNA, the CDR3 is TGTGCCAGTACTTACAGGATTTCGAACACTGAAGCTTTCTTT. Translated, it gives CASTYRISNTEAFF.

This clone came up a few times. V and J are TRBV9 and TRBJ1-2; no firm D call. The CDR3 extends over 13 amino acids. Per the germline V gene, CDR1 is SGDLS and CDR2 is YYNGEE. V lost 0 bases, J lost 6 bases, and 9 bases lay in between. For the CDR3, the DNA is TGTGCCAGCAGCGTAGACGGGTGGGATGGCTACACCTTC. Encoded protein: CASSVDGWDGYTF.

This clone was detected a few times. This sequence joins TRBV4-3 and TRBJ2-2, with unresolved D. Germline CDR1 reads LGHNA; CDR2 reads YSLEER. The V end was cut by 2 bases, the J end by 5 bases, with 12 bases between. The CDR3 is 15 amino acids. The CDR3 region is CASSQWLGRTGELFF. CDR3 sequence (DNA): TGCGCCAGCAGCCAATGGCTTGGCAGAACCGGGGAGCTGTTTTTT.

CDR3 in amino acids: CASSSGTSGGLQETQYF. In nucleotides, the CDR3 is TGTGCCAGCAGTTCAGGGACTAGCGGGGGGTTGCAAGAGACCCAGTACTTC. This chain links TRBV28 with TRBJ2-5, with TRBD2 matching 15 bases. The V and J ends lost 4 bases and 2 bases, in that order; junction bases with no gene match: 5. The length of the CDR3 is 17 residues. Germline V gene data show CDR1 as MDHEN and CDR2 as SYDVKM.

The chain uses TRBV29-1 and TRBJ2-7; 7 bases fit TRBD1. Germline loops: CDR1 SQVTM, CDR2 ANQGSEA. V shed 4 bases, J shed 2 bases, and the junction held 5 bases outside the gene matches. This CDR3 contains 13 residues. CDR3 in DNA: TGCAGCGTTGTTGAACAGGGGACCTACGAGCAGTACTTC. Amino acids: CSVVEQGTYEQYF.

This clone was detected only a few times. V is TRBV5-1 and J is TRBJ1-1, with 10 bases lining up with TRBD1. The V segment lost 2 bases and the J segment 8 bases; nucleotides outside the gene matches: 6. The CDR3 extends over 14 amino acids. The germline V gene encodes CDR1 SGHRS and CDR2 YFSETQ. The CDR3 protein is CASSFSRQGAEAFF. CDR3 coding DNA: TGCGCCAGCAGCTTCTCCCGACAGGGGGCCGAAGCTTTCTTT.

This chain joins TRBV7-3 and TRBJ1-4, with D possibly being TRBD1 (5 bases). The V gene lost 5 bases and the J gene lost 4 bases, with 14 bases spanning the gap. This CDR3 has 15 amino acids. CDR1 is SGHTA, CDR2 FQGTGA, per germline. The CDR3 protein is CASSPKGRFNEKLFF. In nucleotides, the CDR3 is TGTGCCAGCAGCCCAAAGGGGCGGTTTAATGAAAAACTGTTTTTT.

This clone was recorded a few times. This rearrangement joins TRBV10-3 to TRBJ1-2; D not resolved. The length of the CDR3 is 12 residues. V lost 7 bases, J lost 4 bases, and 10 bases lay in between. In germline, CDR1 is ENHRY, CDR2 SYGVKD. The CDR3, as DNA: TGTGCCATCATGACGGAGATCTATGGCTACACCTTC. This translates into CAIMTEIYGYTF.

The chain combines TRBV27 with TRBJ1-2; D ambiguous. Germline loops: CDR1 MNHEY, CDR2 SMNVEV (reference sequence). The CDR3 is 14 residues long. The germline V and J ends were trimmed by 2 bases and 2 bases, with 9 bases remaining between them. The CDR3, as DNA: TGTGCCAGCAGTTTACGGCCGGCGAACTATGGCTACACCTTC. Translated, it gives CASSLRPANYGYTF.

CDR3 region: CASRLKRRCFYTEAFF. The CDR3 region has the DNA TGTGCAAGTCGCTTAAAACGGAGGTGTTTCTACACTGAAGCTTTCTTT. This chain links TRBV12-2 with TRBJ1-1. TRBV12-2 is designated a pseudogene. This CDR3 comprises 16 residues.

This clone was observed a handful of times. The CDR3 DNA reads as TGTGCCATCATACAGGGTATTGAAGCTTTCTTT. It encodes CAIIQGIEAFF. The chain is built from TRBV6-6 and TRBJ1-1; TRBD1 might be the D (6 bases). The CDR3 totals 11 residues. The V and J ends lost 10 bases and 7 bases respectively, with 13 bases between them. Germline V gene data show CDR1 as MNHNY and CDR2 as SVGAGI (reference sequence).

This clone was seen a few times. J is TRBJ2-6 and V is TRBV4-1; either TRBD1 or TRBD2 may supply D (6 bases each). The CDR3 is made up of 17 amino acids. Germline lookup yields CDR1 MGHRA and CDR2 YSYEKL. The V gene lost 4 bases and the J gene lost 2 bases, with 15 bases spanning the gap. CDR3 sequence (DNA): TGCGCCAGCAGCCCCCCCAGGGGAGGCACTGGGGCCAACGTCCTGACTTTC. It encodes CASSPPRGGTGANVLTF.

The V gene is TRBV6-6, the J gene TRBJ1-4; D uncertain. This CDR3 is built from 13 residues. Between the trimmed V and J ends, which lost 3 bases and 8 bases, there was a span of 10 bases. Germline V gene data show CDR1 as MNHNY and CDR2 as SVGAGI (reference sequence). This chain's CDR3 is CASSYFGSEKLFF. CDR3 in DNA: TGTGCCAGCAGTTATTTCGGGAGCGAAAAACTGTTTTTT.

CDR3 bases: TGCGCCAGCAGCCGACAGGGTAGCACTGAAGCTTTCTTT. This codes for CASSRQGSTEAFF. The V call is TRBV4-1, the J call TRBJ1-1; TRBD1 matches at 7 bases. The trim removed 4 bases at V and 4 bases at J, leaving 3 bases unmatched. This CDR3 is built from 13 residues. Germline V gives CDR1 MGHRA, CDR2 YSYEKL.

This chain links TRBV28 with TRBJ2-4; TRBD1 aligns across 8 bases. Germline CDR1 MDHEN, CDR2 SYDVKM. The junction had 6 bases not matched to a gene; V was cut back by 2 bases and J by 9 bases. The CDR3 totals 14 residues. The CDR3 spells CASSLGGQGIIQYF. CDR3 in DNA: TGTGCCAGCAGTTTAGGAGGACAGGGTATCATTCAGTACTTC.

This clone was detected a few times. DNA of the CDR3: TGCAGCGTTGGTCCAGGGTACACCACTGAAGCTTTCTTT. Translated, it gives CSVGPGYTTEAFF. This rearrangement joins TRBV29-1 to TRBJ1-1; possible D gene TRBD1, 5 bases. This CDR3 is built from 13 residues. The germline V and J ends were trimmed by 4 bases and 4 bases, with 13 bases remaining between them. The V gene's germline CDR1 is SQVTM and CDR2 ANQGSEA.

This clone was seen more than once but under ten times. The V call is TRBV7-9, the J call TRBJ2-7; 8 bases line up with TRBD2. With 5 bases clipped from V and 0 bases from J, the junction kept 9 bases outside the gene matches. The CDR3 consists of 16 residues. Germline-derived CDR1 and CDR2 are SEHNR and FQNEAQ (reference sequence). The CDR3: CASSTLLAVYSYEQYF. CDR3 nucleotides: TGTGCCAGCAGCACGTTACTAGCGGTTTACTCCTACGAGCAGTACTTC.

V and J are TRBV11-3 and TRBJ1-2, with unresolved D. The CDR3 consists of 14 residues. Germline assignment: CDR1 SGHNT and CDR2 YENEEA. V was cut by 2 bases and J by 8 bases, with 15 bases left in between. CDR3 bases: TGTGCCAGCAGCTTAATGGGGAAGTTGGGAGGCTACACCTTC. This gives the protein CASSLMGKLGGYTF. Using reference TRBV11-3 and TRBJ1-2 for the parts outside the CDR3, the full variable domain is EAGVVQSPRYKIIEKKQPVAFWCNPISGHNTLYWYLQNLGQGPELLIRYENEEAVDDSQLPKDRFSAERLKGVDSTLKIQPAELGDSAVYLCASSLMGKLGGYTFGSGTRLTVV.

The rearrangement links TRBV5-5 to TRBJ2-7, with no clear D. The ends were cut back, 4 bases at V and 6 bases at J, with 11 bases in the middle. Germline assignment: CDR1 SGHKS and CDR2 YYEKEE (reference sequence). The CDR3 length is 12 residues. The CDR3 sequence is CASSETGFEQYF. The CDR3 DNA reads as TGTGCCAGCAGCGAGACCGGGTTCGAGCAGTACTTC.

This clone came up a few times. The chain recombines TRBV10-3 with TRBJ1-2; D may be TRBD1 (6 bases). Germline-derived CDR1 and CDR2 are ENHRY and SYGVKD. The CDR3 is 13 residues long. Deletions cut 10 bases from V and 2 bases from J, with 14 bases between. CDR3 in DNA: TGTGCCACCATGGACAGCCTAAACTATGGCTACACCTTC. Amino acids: CATMDSLNYGYTF.

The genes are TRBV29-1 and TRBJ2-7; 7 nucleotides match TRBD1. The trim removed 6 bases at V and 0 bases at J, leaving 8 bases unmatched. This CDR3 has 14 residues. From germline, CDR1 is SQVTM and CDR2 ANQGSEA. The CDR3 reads CSVLPGQSSYEQYF. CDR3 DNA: TGCAGCGTGTTACCGGGACAGAGCTCCTACGAGCAGTACTTC.

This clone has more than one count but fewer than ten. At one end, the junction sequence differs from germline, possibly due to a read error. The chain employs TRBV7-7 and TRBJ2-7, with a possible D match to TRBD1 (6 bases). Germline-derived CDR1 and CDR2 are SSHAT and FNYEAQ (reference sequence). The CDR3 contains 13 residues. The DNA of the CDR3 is TGTGCTAGCAGCTTAAACAGGGCCTACGAGCAGTACTTC. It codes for CASSLNRAYEQYF. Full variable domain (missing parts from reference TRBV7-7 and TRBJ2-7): GAGVSQSPRYKVTKRGQDVTLRCDPISSHATLYWYQQALGQGPEFLTYFNYEAQPDKSGLPSDRFSAERPEGSISTLTIQRTEQRDSAMYRCASSLNRAYEQYFGPGTRLTVT.

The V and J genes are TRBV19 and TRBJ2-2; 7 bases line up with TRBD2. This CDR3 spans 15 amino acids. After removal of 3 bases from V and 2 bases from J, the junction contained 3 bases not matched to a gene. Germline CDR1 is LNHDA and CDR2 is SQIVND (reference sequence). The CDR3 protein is CASSIWTRNTGELFF. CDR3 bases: TGTGCCAGTAGTATCTGGACTAGAAACACCGGGGAGCTGTTTTTT.

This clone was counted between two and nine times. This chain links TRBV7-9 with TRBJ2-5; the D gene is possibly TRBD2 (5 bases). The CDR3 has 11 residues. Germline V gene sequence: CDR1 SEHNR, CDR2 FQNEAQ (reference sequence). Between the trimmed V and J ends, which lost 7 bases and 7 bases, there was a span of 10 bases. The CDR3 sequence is CASNLRGTQYF. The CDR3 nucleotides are TGTGCCAGCAACCTCCGGGGGACCCAGTACTTC.

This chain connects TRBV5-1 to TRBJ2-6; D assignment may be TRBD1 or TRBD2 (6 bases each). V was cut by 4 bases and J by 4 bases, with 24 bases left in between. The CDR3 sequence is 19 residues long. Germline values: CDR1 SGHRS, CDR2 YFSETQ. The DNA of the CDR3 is TGCGCCAGCAGCACCATACGACAGGTGGGAGGTAGGGGGGCCAACGTCCTGACTTTC. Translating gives CASSTIRQVGGRGANVLTF.